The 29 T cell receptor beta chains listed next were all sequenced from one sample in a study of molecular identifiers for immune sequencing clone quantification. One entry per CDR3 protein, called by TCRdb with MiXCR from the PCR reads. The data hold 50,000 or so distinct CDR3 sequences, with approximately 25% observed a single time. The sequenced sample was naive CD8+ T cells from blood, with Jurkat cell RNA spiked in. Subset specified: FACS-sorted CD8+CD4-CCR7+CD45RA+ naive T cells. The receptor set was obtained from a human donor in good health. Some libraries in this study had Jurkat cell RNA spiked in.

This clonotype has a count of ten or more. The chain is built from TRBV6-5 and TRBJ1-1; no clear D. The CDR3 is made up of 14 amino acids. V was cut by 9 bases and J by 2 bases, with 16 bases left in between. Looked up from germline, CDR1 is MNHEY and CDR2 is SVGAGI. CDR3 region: CASTIYQGNTEAFF. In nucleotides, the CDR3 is TGTGCCAGTACGATCTACCAAGGAAACACTGAAGCTTTCTTT.

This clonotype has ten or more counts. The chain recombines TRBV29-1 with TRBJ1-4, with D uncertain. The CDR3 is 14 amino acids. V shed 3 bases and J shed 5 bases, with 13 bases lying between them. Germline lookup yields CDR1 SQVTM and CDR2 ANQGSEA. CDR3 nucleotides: TGCAGCGTTGATTCCGGGTCAGCAAATGAAAAACTGTTTTTT. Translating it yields CSVDSGSANEKLFF.

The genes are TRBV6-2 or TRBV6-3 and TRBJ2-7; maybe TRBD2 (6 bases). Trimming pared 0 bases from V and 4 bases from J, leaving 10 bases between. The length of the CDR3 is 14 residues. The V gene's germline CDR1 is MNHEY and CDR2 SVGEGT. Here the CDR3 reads CASSYSSGGYEQYF. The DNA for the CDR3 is TGTGCCAGCAGTTACTCTTCCGGGGGATACGAGCAGTACTTC.

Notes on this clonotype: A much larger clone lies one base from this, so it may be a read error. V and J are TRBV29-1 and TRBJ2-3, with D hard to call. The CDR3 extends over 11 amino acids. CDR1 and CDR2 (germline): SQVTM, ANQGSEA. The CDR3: CSAETPDTQYF. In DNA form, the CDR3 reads TGCAGCGCTGAAACCCCAGATACGCAGTATTTT.

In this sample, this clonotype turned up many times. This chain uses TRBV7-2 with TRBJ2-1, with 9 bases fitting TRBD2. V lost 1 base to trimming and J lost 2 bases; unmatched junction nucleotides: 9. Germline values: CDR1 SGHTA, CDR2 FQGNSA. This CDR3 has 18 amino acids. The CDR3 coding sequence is TGTGCCAGCAGCTTAGTAGCGGGAGACCTTTTAACCTACAATGAGCAGTTCTTC. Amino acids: CASSLVAGDLLTYNEQFF.

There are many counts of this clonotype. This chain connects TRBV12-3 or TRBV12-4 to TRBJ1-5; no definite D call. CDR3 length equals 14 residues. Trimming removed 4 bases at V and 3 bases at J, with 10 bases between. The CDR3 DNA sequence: TGTGCCAGCAGTTCCGAGCCCTACAATCAGCCCCAGCATTTT. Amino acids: CASSSEPYNQPQHF.

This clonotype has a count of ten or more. The CDR3 sequence: CASSLDGPGSYTDTQYF. CDR3 coding DNA: TGTGCCAGCAGCTTAGATGGGCCGGGGTCGTACACAGATACGCAGTATTTT. The chain links TRBV11-2 to TRBJ2-3, with D perhaps matching TRBD2 (5 bases). V lost 0 bases and J lost 2, with 15 bases in between. The CDR3 consists of 17 residues. Looked up from germline, CDR1 is SGHAT and CDR2 is FQNNGV.

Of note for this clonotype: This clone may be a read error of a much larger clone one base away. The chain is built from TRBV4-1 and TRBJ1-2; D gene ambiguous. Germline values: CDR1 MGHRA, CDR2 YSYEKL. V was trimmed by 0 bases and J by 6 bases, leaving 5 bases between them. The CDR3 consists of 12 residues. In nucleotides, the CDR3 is TGCGCCAGCAGCCAAGATTTCCATGGCTACACCTTC. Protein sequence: CASSQDFHGYTF.

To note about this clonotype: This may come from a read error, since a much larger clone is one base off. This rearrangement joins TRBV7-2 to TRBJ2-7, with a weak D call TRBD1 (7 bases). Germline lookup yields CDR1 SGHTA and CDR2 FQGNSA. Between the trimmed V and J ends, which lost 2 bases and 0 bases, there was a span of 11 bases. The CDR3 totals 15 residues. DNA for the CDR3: TGTGCCAGCAGCTTACAGGGGGGCAGCTCCTACGAGCAGTACTTC. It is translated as CASSLQGGSSYEQYF.

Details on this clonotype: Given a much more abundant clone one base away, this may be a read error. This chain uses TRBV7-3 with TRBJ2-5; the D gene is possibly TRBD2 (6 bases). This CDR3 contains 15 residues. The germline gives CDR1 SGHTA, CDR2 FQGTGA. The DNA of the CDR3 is TGTGTCAGCAGCTCGGGGGTCGGTAGGCAAGAGACCCAGTACTTC. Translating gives CVSSSGVGRQETQYF.

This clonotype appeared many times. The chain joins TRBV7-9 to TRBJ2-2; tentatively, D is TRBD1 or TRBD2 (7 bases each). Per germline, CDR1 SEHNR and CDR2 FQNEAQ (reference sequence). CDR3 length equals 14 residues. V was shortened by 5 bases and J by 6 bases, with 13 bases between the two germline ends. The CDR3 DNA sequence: TGTGCCAGCAGCCCCAGGGGGAGGGCCGGGGAGCTGTTTTTT. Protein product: CASSPRGRAGELFF.

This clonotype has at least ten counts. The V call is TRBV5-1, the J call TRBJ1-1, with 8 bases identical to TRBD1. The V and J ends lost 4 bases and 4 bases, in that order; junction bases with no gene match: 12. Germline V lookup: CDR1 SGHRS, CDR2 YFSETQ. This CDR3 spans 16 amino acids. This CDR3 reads CASSLRTGTRLTEAFF. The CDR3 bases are TGCGCCAGCAGCCTAAGGACAGGGACCAGACTCACTGAAGCTTTCTTT.

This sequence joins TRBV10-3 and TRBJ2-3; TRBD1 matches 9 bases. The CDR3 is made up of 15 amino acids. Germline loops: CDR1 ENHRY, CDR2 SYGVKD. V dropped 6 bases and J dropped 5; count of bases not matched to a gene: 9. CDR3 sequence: CAIRGTGSTGDTQYF. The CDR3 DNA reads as TGTGCCATCAGAGGGACAGGGTCGACGGGAGATACGCAGTATTTT.

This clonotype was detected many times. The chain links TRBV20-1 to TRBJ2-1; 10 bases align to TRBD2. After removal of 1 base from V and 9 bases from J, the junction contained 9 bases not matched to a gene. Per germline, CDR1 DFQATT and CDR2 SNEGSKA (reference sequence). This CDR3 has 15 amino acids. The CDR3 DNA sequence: TGCAGTGCTAGAGCTACCCTAGCGGGAGTTTTTGAGCAGTTCTTC. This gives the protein CSARATLAGVFEQFF.

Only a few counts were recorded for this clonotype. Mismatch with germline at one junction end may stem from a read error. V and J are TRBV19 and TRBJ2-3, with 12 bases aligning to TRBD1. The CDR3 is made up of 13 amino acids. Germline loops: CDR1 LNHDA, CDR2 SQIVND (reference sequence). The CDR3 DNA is TGTGCCAGTCAGGGACAGGGGGCAGATATGCAGTATTTT. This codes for CASQGQGADMQYF.

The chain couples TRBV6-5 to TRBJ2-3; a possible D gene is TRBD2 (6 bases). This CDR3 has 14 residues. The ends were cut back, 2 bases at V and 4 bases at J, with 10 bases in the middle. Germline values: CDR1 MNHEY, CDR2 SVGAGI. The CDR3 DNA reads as TGTGCCAGCAGTTACGGAGGGGAAGCAGATACGCAGTATTTT. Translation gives CASSYGGEADTQYF.

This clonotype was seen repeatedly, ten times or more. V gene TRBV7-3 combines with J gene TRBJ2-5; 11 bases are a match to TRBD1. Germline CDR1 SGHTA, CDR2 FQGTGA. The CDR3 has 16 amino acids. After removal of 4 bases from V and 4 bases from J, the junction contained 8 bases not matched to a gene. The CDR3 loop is CASSSTGTGGVETQYF. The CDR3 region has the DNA TGTGCCAGCAGCTCGACCGGGACAGGGGGTGTAGAGACCCAGTACTTC.

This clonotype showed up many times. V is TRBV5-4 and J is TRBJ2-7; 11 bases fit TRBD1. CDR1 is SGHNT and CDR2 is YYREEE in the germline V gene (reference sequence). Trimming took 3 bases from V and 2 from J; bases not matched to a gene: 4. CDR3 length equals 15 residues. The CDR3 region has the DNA TGTGCCAGCAGCTACGGACAGGGGGCGACCTACGAGCAGTACTTC. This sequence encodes CASSYGQGATYEQYF.

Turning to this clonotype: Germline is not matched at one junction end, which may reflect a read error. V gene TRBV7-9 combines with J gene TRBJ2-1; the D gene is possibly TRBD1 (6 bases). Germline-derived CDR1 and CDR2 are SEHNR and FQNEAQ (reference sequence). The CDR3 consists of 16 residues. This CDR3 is CASNPSGRLGDNKQFF. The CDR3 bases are TGTGCCAGCAACCCCTCAGGGCGTCTCGGGGACAATAAGCAGTTCTTC.

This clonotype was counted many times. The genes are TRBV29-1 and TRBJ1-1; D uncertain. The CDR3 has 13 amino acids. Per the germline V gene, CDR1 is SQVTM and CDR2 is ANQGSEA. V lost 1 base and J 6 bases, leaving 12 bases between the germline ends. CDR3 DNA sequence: TGCAGCGTTGAAGTGGAGGGTTGGGCTGAAGCTTTCTTT. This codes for CSVEVEGWAEAFF. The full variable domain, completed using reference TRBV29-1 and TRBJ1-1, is SAVISQKPSRDICQRGTSLTIQCQVDSQVTMMFWYRQQPGQSLTLIATANQGSEATYESGFVIDKFPISRPNLTFSTLTVSNMSPEDSSIYLCSVEVEGWAEAFFGQGTRLTVV.

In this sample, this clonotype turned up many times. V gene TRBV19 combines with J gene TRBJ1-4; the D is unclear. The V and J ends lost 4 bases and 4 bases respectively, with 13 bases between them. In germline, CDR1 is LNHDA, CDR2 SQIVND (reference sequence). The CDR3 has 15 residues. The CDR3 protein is CASSTTASRNEKLFF. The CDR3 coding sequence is TGTGCCAGTAGTACCACGGCATCACGTAATGAAAAACTGTTTTTT.

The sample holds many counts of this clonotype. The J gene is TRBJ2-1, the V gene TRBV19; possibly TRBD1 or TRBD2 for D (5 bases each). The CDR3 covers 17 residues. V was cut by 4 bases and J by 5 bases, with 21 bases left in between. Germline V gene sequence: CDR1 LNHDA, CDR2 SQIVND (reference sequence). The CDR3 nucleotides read TGTGCCAGTAGTAGGGGGTGGTTGGGCCTGAGGGACAATGAGCAGTTCTTC. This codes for CASSRGWLGLRDNEQFF. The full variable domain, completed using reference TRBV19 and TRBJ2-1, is DGGITQSPKYLFRKEGQNVTLSCEQNLNHDAMYWYRQDPGQGLRLIYYSQIVNDFQKGDIAEGYSVSREKKESFPLTVTSAQKNPTAFYLCASSRGWLGLRDNEQFFGPGTRLTVL.

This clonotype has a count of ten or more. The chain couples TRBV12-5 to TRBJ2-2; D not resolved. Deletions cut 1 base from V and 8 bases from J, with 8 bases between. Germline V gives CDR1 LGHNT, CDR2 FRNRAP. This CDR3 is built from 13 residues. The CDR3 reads CASGLAARGELFF. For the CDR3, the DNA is TGTGCTAGTGGTTTGGCAGCACGGGGGGAGCTGTTTTTT.

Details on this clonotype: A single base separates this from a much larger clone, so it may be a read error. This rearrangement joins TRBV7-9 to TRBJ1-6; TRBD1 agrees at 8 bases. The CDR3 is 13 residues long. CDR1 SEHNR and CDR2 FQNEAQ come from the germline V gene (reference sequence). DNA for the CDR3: TGTGCCAGCAGCTTGGACAGGGCTTCACGCCTCCACTTT. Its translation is CASSLDRASRLHF.

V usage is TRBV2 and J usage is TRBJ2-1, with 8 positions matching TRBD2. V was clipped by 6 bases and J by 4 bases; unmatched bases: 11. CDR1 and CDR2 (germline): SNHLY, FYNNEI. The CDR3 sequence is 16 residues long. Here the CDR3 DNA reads TGTGCCAGCAGCTCTATAGCGGGGCCACTATACAATGAGCAGTTCTTC. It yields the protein CASSSIAGPLYNEQFF.

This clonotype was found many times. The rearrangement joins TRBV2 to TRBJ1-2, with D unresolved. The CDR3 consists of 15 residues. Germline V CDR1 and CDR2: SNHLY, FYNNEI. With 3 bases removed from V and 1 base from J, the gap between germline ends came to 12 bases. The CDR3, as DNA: TGTGCCAGCAGTGATTACATGCGGGTTAACTATGGCTACACCTTC. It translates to CASSDYMRVNYGYTF.

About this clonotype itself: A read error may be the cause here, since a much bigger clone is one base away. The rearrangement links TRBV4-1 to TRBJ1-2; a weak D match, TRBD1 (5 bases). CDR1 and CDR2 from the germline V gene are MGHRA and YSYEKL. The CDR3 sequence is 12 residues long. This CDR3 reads CASRGTNYGCTF. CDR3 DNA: TGCGCCAGCAGGGGGACTAACTATGGCTGCACCTTC.

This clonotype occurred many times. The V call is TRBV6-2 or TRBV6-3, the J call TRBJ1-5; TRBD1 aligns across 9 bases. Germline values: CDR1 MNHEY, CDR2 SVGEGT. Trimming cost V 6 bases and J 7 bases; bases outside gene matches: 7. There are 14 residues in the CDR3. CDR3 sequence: CASSLGQGGQPQHF. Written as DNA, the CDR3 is TGTGCCAGCAGCTTGGGACAGGGTGGGCAGCCCCAGCATTTT.

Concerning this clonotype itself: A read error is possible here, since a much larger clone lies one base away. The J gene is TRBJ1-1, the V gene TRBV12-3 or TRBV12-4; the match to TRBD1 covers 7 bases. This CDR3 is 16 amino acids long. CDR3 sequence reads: CAGREGQRYSGTEAFF. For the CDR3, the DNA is TGTGCCGGCAGGGAGGGACAGCGGTATTCGGGCACTGAAGCTTTCTTT.